Listed below are T cell receptor beta chains from one sample, sequenced in a study of Ad26.COV2.S vaccination and SARS-CoV-2 variants. The table came from immunoSEQ multiplex PCR; TCRdb's copy has only in-frame clones and leaves some out. Of roughly 700,000 clones in the sample, roughly 90% were seen once. The material sequenced was peripheral blood, taken in a trial of Ad26.COV2.S vaccine versus placebo. The source is a person between 18 and 65 years old who received the Ad26.COV2.S COVID-19 vaccine or a placebo. The CDR3 runs from the conserved cysteine through the conserved F or W. Each record gives: D gene, clone size, V gene, J gene, CDR3 protein, CDR3 DNA. A D gene is named only where the DNA matches it firmly. A clone size is listed for some rows: how often the clone was seen (once, few, many), or a class if it is expanded.

-	-	TRBV10-3	TRBJ1-1	CAISGGMNTEAFF	TGTGCCATCAGCGGTGGGATGAACACTGAAGCTTTCTTT
TRBD2	-	TRBV18	TRBJ2-1	CASSPPSSGRGGEQFF	TGTGCCAGCTCACCACCGTCTAGCGGGAGGGGTGGTGAGCAGTTCTTC
-	-	TRBV18	TRBJ2-3	CASSSHDRDTQYF	TGTGCCAGCTCATCACACGACAGGGATACGCAGTATTTT
-	-	TRBV11-2	TRBJ1-5	CASSLGKSNQPQHF	TGTGCCAGCAGCTTAGGTAAAAGCAATCAGCCCCAGCATTTT
TRBD2	once	TRBV7-3	TRBJ2-3	CASSFSGFGDTQYF	TGTGCCAGCAGCTTTAGCGGGTTTGGAGATACGCAGTATTTT
TRBD1	-	TRBV30	TRBJ1-6	CAWTPHPGQATHSPLHF	TGTGCCTGGACTCCTCACCCGGGACAGGCAACTCATTCACCCCTCCACTTT
-	-	TRBV24-1	TRBJ2-3	CATSDVGTDTQYF	TGTGCCACCAGTGATGTAGGCACAGATACGCAGTATTTT
TRBD1	-	TRBV27	TRBJ2-7	CASSRGQGVFNEQYF	TGTGCCAGCAGCCGGGGACAGGGGGTTTTCAACGAGCAGTACTTC
TRBD2	-	TRBV7-2	TRBJ2-1	CASSLTSGGPNEQFF	TGTGCCAGCAGCTTAACTAGCGGGGGACCCAATGAGCAGTTCTTC
-	-	TRBV11-1	TRBJ2-1	CASSLFRGEQFF	TGTGCCAGCAGCTTATTTAGGGGTGAGCAGTTCTTC
TRBD1	-	TRBV5-6	TRBJ2-3	CASSPDRGPTDTQYF	TGTGCCAGCAGCCCCGACAGGGGGCCCACAGATACGCAGTATTTT
-	-	TRBV24-1	TRBJ2-4	CATSDLRGDSGRLNIQYF	TGTGCCACCAGTGATTTGAGAGGGGATTCGGGACGTTTAAACATTCAGTACTTC
TRBD2	-	TRBV3-1/TRBV3-2	TRBJ2-5	CASSPGLAGSFQYF	TGTGCCAGCAGCCCGGGACTAGCGGGAAGTTTTCAGTACTTC
-	once	TRBV3-1/TRBV3-2	TRBJ2-5	CASSVRGDQETQYF	TGTGCCAGCAGCGTCCGGGGAGACCAAGAGACCCAGTACTTC
-	-	TRBV18	TRBJ2-5	CASSPRAGKETQYF	TGTGCCAGCTCACCGCGAGCAGGGAAAGAGACCCAGTACTTC
-	-	TRBV5-8	TRBJ2-5	CASSLAGRGRETQYF	TGTGCCAGCAGCTTGGCCGGACGGGGGAGAGAGACCCAGTACTTC
-	-	TRBV2	TRBJ2-7	CASSIDEQYF	TGTGCCAGCAGCATTGACGAGCAGTACTTC
-	-	TRBV5-1	TRBJ1-6	CASSLESTLYNSPLHF	TGCGCCAGCAGCTTGGAGTCTACGCTCTATAATTCACCCCTCCACTTT
-	once	TRBV4-2	TRBJ1-2	CASSLNRDQAGGYTF	TGTGCCAGCAGCTTAAACAGGGACCAAGCTGGGGGCTACACCTTC
TRBD1	once	TRBV19	TRBJ2-7	CASSNTGASFYEQYF	TGTGCCAGTAGTAATACAGGGGCTTCATTCTACGAGCAGTACTTC
-	-	TRBV5-6	TRBJ2-7	CASSGLHRDRTYEQYF	TGTGCCAGCAGCGGATTACACCGGGACCGTACCTACGAGCAGTACTTC
-	-	TRBV15	TRBJ2-5	CATSRPGSIETQYF	TGTGCCACCAGCAGACCCGGCTCTATCGAGACCCAGTACTTC
-	-	TRBV10-2	TRBJ2-7	CASSGAVSYEQYF	TGCGCCAGCAGTGGGGCAGTCTCCTACGAGCAGTACTTC
TRBD1	-	TRBV2	TRBJ2-5	CASSRDRAEETQYF	TGTGCCAGCAGTCGGGACAGGGCAGAAGAGACCCAGTACTTC
-	few	TRBV6-6	TRBJ2-7	CASSRLPVEQYF	TGTGCCAGCAGTCGGCTTCCAGTCGAGCAGTACTTC
TRBD2	-	TRBV6-5	TRBJ2-5	CASSFSRGAQYF	TGTGCCAGCAGTTTCTCGCGGGGGGCCCAGTACTTC
-	-	TRBV3-1/TRBV3-2	TRBJ2-5	CASSLLGRGGQETQYF	TGTGCCAGCAGCCTCCTCGGACGGGGAGGACAAGAGACCCAGTACTTC
-	-	TRBV18	TRBJ1-2	CASSPRGAQDYGYTF	TGTGCCAGCTCACCCAGAGGGGCCCAAGACTATGGCTACACCTTC
-	-	TRBV5-4	TRBJ2-5	CASSLAAAGAQETQYF	TGTGCCAGCAGCTTGGCTGCGGCGGGGGCCCAAGAGACCCAGTACTTC
-	few	TRBV6-6	TRBJ1-5	CASTIGANQPQHF	TGTGCCAGTACTATCGGGGCCAATCAGCCCCAGCATTTT
-	-	TRBV6-2/TRBV6-3	TRBJ1-2	CASSYSGANYGYTF	TGTGCCAGCAGTTACTCCGGGGCCAACTATGGCTACACCTTC
-	-	TRBV11-3	TRBJ2-7	CASSSGGEQYF	TGTGCCAGCAGCTCCGGGGGCGAGCAGTACTTC
-	-	TRBV5-1	TRBJ2-7	CASSLGAPSYEQYF	TGCGCCAGCAGCTTGGGGGCACCTTCCTACGAGCAGTACTTC
-	-	TRBV4-3	TRBJ1-3	CASSQGGAGNTIYF	TGCGCCAGCAGCCAAGGGGGTGCTGGAAACACCATATATTTT
-	-	TRBV24-1	TRBJ2-3	CATSDRGTDTQYF	TGTGCCACCAGTGACCGTGGCACAGATACGCAGTATTTT